This T cell receptor (beta chain) was recovered during a study of T cells expressing NK-cell markers (dated by TCRdb to 2018 to 2020). About the investigation overall: In sorted CD3+CD56+NKG2C+, CD3+CD56+NKG2C- and CD3+CD56-NKG2C+ T-cell subsets from several donors, TCR beta-chain repertoires were profiled. Among the eight sequenced donors, only one was HCMV-seronegative, while the other seven were HCMV-seropositive. The eight sequenced donors were randomly selected healthy volunteers, three men and five women. The libraries were sequenced on Illumina HiSeq 2000/2500, MiSeq or NextSeq, producing 2 x 150 bp reads. The investigation overall reported the following: Those dominant clonotypes were again the most abundant among CD3+CD56-NKG2C+ cells in a handful of donors, at roughly 25-60.1%. For roughly six donors, the dominant CD3+CD56+NKG2C+ clonotypes were among the top 10 CD8+ clonotypes and accounted for about 1.0-7.5% of CD8+ T cells. Whether the expanded NKG2C-expressing T cell clones were specific for HCMV antigens remained unclear.

A commercial ELISA kit detecting HCMV-specific IgG in serum was used to determine HCMV serostatus. Ficoll density gradient centrifugation was used to isolate peripheral blood mononuclear cells from blood. Comments on this clonotype: Its cognate antigen has yet to be identified.

Sequenced using an Illumina HiSeq 2000. The TCR beta cDNA libraries were made using 5'RACE template switching, a step that added both a universal primer site and unique molecular identifiers. Priming for cDNA synthesis came from the TCR beta constant segment, and two successive PCR amplification steps followed. As for how the authors treated the data: MIGEC was used to demultiplex reads and group the reads by UMI, and MiTCR was used to assemble and quantify clonotypes. To exclude erroneous sequences, any TCR cDNA sequence not supported by at least two reads was discarded. The tcR package was used for downstream repertoire analysis, with clonotypes matched between fractions based on CDR3 nucleotide sequence plus V segment. VDJmatch was used to annotate antigen specificity against VDJdb, with one amino acid substitution in CDR3 permitted. The reads, reprocessed by TCRdb, yield one row per CDR3 protein sequence and no DNA. It is TCRdb's table, rather than the study itself, that gives the V and J calls and clone size. The table held for this sample gives roughly 350,000 distinct CDR3 sequences. Roughly 5.4% of the sample belongs to the ten largest clones.

The receptor was isolated from a man aged 18 to 69 in good health. The specimen was blood T cells: a sorted CD56 or NKG2C T cell subset, CD4+ or CD8+ T cells, or bulk PBMC T cells (not recorded which).

For the CDR3, the sequence is CASSPPGTGGNSPLHF. The chain joins TRBV27 to TRBJ1-6; TCRdb names TRBD1, which stays unverified in the absence of DNA. The cysteine opens and the phenylalanine closes a CDR3 of 16 amino acids. A DNA sequence was not provided. Looking up the germline V gene (reference sequence) yields CDR1 MNHEY and CDR2 SMNVEV.